Below, 26 T cell receptor beta chains from the same sample are listed, as sequenced in a study of T cells in Graves' hyperthyroidism and ophthalmopathy. Amplification targeted TCR beta CDR3 regions from RNA transcripts. RT-PCR in the first round (using the HTBI primer set) targeted the TCR CDR3. TCRdb reprocessed the multiplex PCR reads with MiXCR, giving one entry per CDR3 protein. This table has fewer than 800,000 distinct CDR3 sequences, 16% appearing once. Source material: blood. The receptors were sampled from a young man with Graves' hyperthyroidism.

This clonotype was observed a handful of times. J is TRBJ2-7 and V is TRBV2, with TRBD2 as a possible D gene (6 bases). Germline CDR1 is SNHLY and CDR2 is FYNNEI. Trimming took 7 bases from V and 0 from J, leaving 19 bases between them. CDR3 length: 16 residues. CDR3 sequence reads: CASTPGYRGTSYEQYF. The CDR3 DNA reads as TGTGCCAGCACTCCCGGATATCGGGGGACCTCCTACGAGCAGTACTTC.

The V gene is TRBV14, the J gene TRBJ1-5, with unresolved D. Deletions cut 5 bases from V and 6 bases from J, with 11 bases between. The CDR3 runs to 13 residues. Per the germline V gene, CDR1 is SGHDN and CDR2 is FVKESK. CDR3 amino acids: CASSSIMGQPQHF. The CDR3 coding sequence is TGTGCCAGCAGCTCAATAATGGGTCAGCCCCAGCATTTT. Supplemented by reference TRBV14 and TRBJ1-5, the full variable domain reads EAGVTQFPSHSVIEKGQTVTLRCDPISGHDNLYWYRRVMGKEIKFLLHFVKESKQDESGMPNNRFLAERTGGTYSTLKVQPAELEDSGVYFCASSSIMGQPQHFGDGTRLSIL.

At least ten counts were recorded for this clonotype. V is TRBV28 and J is TRBJ2-1; 8 bases agree with TRBD2. Germline V lookup: CDR1 MDHEN, CDR2 SYDVKM. With 5 bases clipped from V and 4 bases from J, the junction kept 10 bases outside the gene matches. The CDR3 spans 16 residues. The CDR3 nucleotides are TGTGCCAGCAGTCTCCAAGCTAGCGGGCAATACAATGAGCAGTTCTTC. It codes for CASSLQASGQYNEQFF.

The chain is built from TRBV29-1 and TRBJ2-1; D unclear. V gave up 3 bases and J gave up 3 bases, with 9 bases separating them. The CDR3 has 13 residues. CDR1 and CDR2 (germline): SQVTM, ANQGSEA. The DNA of the CDR3 is TGCAGCGTTGAGGGCAGGTTCTACAATGAGCAGTTCTTC. Its protein product is CSVEGRFYNEQFF.

This clonotype showed up just a few times. V gene TRBV10-3 combines with J gene TRBJ2-7; no clear D. CDR1 and CDR2 (germline): ENHRY, SYGVKD. The CDR3 contains 11 residues. Trimming stripped 6 bases from V and 3 bases from J, with 6 bases between. The CDR3 bases are TGTGCCATCAGGGACGGCTACGAGCAGTACTTC. Its protein product is CAIRDGYEQYF.

This clonotype was seen only a few times. A much larger clone differs from this one at a single base, so this may be a read error. In DNA form, the CDR3 reads TGTGCCAGCAGTCGCCCTTCACAGGGATCGAACACTGAAGCTTGCTTT. Protein: CASSRPSQGSNTEACF. The chain recombines TRBV27 with TRBJ1-1, with D tentatively TRBD1 (6 bases). Germline V lookup: CDR1 MNHEY, CDR2 SMNVEV (reference sequence). This CDR3 region has 16 residues.

The chain employs TRBV12-3 or TRBV12-4 and TRBJ2-4; tentatively, D is TRBD2 (5 bases). The CDR3 extends over 15 amino acids. Trimming removed 3 bases from V and 1 base from J, with 10 bases in between. CDR3 DNA: TGTGCCAGCAGTTTTGCGGGCTTTGCCAAAAACATTCAGTACTTC. Its translation: CASSFAGFAKNIQYF.

There are many counts of this clonotype. The gene calls are TRBV20-1 and TRBJ2-5; 11 bases are a match to TRBD2. The CDR3 contains 17 residues. J was trimmed by 6 bases and V by 0 bases; bases with no gene match: 12. CDR1 DFQATT and CDR2 SNEGSKA come from the germline V gene (reference sequence). The CDR3, as DNA: TGCAGTGCTAGAGATCAGGGTAGCGGGAGGGCGTATAAGACCCAGTACTTC. It specifies CSARDQGSGRAYKTQYF.

This clonotype was counted only a few times. This rearrangement joins TRBV20-1 to TRBJ2-1; a weak D match, TRBD2 (6 bases). CDR3 length: 15 amino acids. Per the germline V gene, CDR1 is DFQATT and CDR2 is SNEGSKA (reference sequence). Between the trimmed V and J ends, which lost 2 bases and 4 bases, there was a span of 15 bases. The CDR3 sequence: CSARRGRTPYNEQFF. In DNA, the CDR3 is TGCAGTGCTAGACGAGGGAGGACTCCATACAATGAGCAGTTCTTC.

The chain carries TRBV30 and TRBJ2-3; possibly TRBD2 for D (6 bases). Germline-derived CDR1 and CDR2 are GTSNPN and SVGIG (reference sequence). V lost 8 bases, J lost 2 bases, and 17 bases lay in between. This CDR3 is 14 amino acids long. The CDR3 here is CAGGWVSDTDTQYF. The CDR3 DNA reads as TGTGCCGGGGGGTGGGTCTCCGACACAGATACGCAGTATTTT.

The chain uses TRBV7-9 and TRBJ2-7; 7 bases align to TRBD2. The junction had 6 bases not matched to a gene; V was cut back by 4 bases and J by 3 bases. Germline lookup yields CDR1 SEHNR and CDR2 FQNEAQ (reference sequence). The CDR3 length is 14 residues. This CDR3 reads CASSSRAGNYEQYF. The CDR3, as DNA: TGTGCCAGCAGCTCCAGAGCGGGGAACTACGAGCAGTACTTC.

Many counts were recorded for this clonotype. The chain links TRBV24-1 to TRBJ2-1; possibly TRBD2 for D (5 bases). CDR3 length: 14 residues. V was clipped by 4 bases and J by 4 bases, with 10 bases between them. Germline CDR1 and CDR2: KGHDR and SFDVKD. In nucleotides, the CDR3 is TGTGCCACCAGTGACGTGGACTCTTACAATGAGCAGTTCTTC. Its protein is CATSDVDSYNEQFF.

This clonotype occurred a few times. The CDR3 sequence: CASSVAVGSSRELFF. The CDR3 nucleotides read TGTGCCAGCAGCGTAGCTGTAGGTTCTAGCCGGGAGCTGTTTTTT. The rearrangement links TRBV9 to TRBJ2-2; a possible D gene is TRBD2 (5 bases). The CDR3 has 15 residues. V lost 0 bases and J 9 bases, leaving 15 bases between the germline ends. Per the germline V gene, CDR1 is SGDLS and CDR2 is YYNGEE.

This clonotype was seen ten or more times. V is TRBV30 and J is TRBJ1-1; 9 bases line up with TRBD1. V shed 3 bases and J 6 bases; nucleotides not matched to a gene: 5. CDR1 is GTSNPN and CDR2 is SVGIG in the germline V gene (reference sequence). The CDR3 spans 13 residues. The DNA of the CDR3 is TGTGCCTGGAGCGACACAGGGGGCCCTGAAGCTTTCTTT. It yields the protein CAWSDTGGPEAFF.

The table lists this clonotype with a few counts. This sequence joins TRBV11-2 and TRBJ2-7, with 7 nucleotides matching TRBD2. Germline V CDR1 and CDR2: SGHAT, FQNNGV. CDR3 size: 14 residues. Germline trimming cut 9 bases from V and 4 bases from J; bases unmatched to any gene: 12. The CDR3 loop reads CASSVREEIYEQYF. For the CDR3, the DNA is TGTGCCAGTAGTGTCCGGGAGGAAATTTACGAGCAGTACTTC.

The V gene is TRBV19, the J gene TRBJ1-5, with 8 positions matching TRBD1. V was pared by 5 bases and J by 4 bases, with 7 bases of the junction left unmatched. This CDR3 has 15 residues. Germline V CDR1 and CDR2: LNHDA, SQIVND (reference sequence). In nucleotides, the CDR3 is TGTGCCAGTAGTTTCGGGACAGGAGCAAATCAGCCCCAGCATTTT. This gives the protein CASSFGTGANQPQHF.

This clonotype has at least ten counts. The rearrangement links TRBV6-1 to TRBJ2-4; 10 positions agree with TRBD1. Germline CDR1 MNHNS, CDR2 SASEGT. The CDR3 is 14 residues long. Trimming cost V 10 bases and J 6 bases; bases outside gene matches: 9. The CDR3 region is CAISRQGAGNIQYF. CDR3 coding DNA: TGTGCCATTTCAAGACAGGGGGCAGGAAACATTCAGTACTTC.

This clonotype was counted many times. V usage is TRBV20-1 and J usage is TRBJ2-1; maybe TRBD2 (6 bases). The V gene lost 0 bases and the J gene lost 4 bases, with 13 bases spanning the gap. The CDR3 runs 15 residues. Germline V gives CDR1 DFQATT, CDR2 SNEGSKA (reference sequence). Here the CDR3 reads CSARDREVGYNEQFF. The CDR3 DNA is TGCAGTGCTAGAGATAGGGAGGTTGGGTACAATGAGCAGTTCTTC.

This clonotype was seen a few times. The chain employs TRBV20-1 and TRBJ2-2, with D possibly being TRBD1 (6 bases). Trimming took off 3 bases at V and 6 bases at J, with 20 bases between the two ends. Germline CDR1 reads DFQATT; CDR2 reads SNEGSKA (reference sequence). The CDR3 runs 16 residues. The CDR3 region has the DNA TGCAGTGCTAGGGTGGACAGAGTATCTGGGGCCGGGGAGCTGTTTTTT. Amino acid sequence: CSARVDRVSGAGELFF.

The chain is built from TRBV4-1 and TRBJ2-2, with D tentatively TRBD2 (7 bases). The V end was cut by 1 base, the J end by 0 bases, with 15 bases between. Germline V gene data show CDR1 as MGHRA and CDR2 as YSYEKL. CDR3 length: 18 amino acids. The CDR3 sequence: CASSQGGGGTANTGELFF. CDR3 nucleotides: TGCGCCAGCAGCCAAGGAGGCGGGGGCACCGCGAACACCGGGGAGCTGTTTTTT.

The V gene is TRBV5-4, the J gene TRBJ2-7; 9 positions agree with TRBD1. The CDR3 consists of 14 residues. The germline V gene has CDR1 SGHNT and CDR2 YYREEE (reference sequence). The V segment lost 4 bases and the J segment 6 bases; nucleotides outside the gene matches: 8. CDR3 DNA: TGTGCCAGCAGCAGGGGGGACAGGGCCCTCGAGCAGTACTTC. It encodes CASSRGDRALEQYF.

This sequence joins TRBV5-1 and TRBJ1-2; 8 bases line up with TRBD1. The CDR3 runs to 16 residues. The V segment lost 0 bases and the J segment 4 bases; nucleotides outside the gene matches: 8. Germline CDR1 and CDR2: SGHRS and YFSETQ. DNA of the CDR3: TGCGCCAGCAGCTTGGGATTACAGGGGGAAAGCTATGGCTACACCTTC. Amino acids: CASSLGLQGESYGYTF. The full variable domain, rest sourced from reference TRBV5-1 and TRBJ1-2, is KAGVTQTPRYLIKTRGQQVTLSCSPISGHRSVSWYQQTPGQGLQFLFEYFSETQRNKGNFPGRFSGRQFSNSRSEMNVSTLELGDSALYLCASSLGLQGESYGYTFGSGTRLTVV.

The chain uses TRBV6-2 or TRBV6-3 and TRBJ2-1, with TRBD2 matching over 7 bases. Trimming at V came to 5 bases and at J to 15 bases, leaving 4 bases not matched to a gene. The CDR3 consists of 10 residues. The germline CDR1 and CDR2 sequences are MNHEY and SVGEGT. The DNA of the CDR3 is TGTGCCAGCAGTAGGACTAGTTGGTTCTTC. Its translation is CASSRTSWFF.

The chain recombines TRBV7-9 with TRBJ2-1, with D unresolved. V was shortened by 3 bases and J by 5 bases, with 23 bases between the two germline ends. The germline V gene has CDR1 SEHNR and CDR2 FQNEAQ (reference sequence). The CDR3 has 18 residues. The CDR3 loop reads CASSFSLQSTQPDNEQFF. The CDR3 DNA sequence: TGTGCCAGCAGCTTTTCCCTCCAGTCAACCCAGCCCGACAATGAGCAGTTCTTC.

This clonotype was observed many times. The V gene is TRBV7-2, the J gene TRBJ1-1; no firm D call. The germline V gene encodes CDR1 SGHTA and CDR2 FQGNSA. CDR3 length: 14 amino acids. Deletions cut 3 bases from V and 1 base from J, with 9 bases between. CDR3 amino acids: CASSFLARNTEAFF. CDR3 DNA sequence: TGTGCCAGCAGCTTTCTGGCCCGGAACACTGAAGCTTTCTTT.

This clonotype was seen many times. This chain uses TRBV28 with TRBJ1-1; D remains ambiguous. V lost 7 bases and J lost 5, with 17 bases in between. This CDR3 contains 14 residues. Germline CDR1 reads MDHEN; CDR2 reads SYDVKM. The CDR3 DNA follows: TGTGCCAGCAATTGGGGAGTTGGCCGAACTGAAGCTTTCTTT. Translated: CASNWGVGRTEAFF.